This TCR beta chain stems from a study of shared clonotypes between healthy human individuals. Overall study findings and caveats: Compared with memory subsets, naive subsets generally had larger estimated richness. Inspection by rarefaction showed sorted-subset sequencing to be incomplete despite large depth. Represented diversity (both genetic and exposure-history) was limited by the small number of donors.

CDR1 is MDHEN and CDR2 is SYDVKM in the germline V gene. V lost 6 bases and J lost 2, with 10 bases in between. The CDR3 totals 13 residues. Concerning this clone itself: Antigen specificity is unknown.

Some clones are missing from TCRdb's copy, which holds only in-frame ones; the method was immunoSEQ multiplex PCR. The sample includes about 2.5 million clones, 85% to 95% of them seen just once. This sequence originates from a man younger than 35 in good health. Some clones in this sample may be carry-over from other donors' samples. The chain has TRBV28 and TRBJ1-1; D is perhaps TRBD1 (6 bases). The specimen was naive CD4+ T cells from PBMCs. Subset noted: CD45RA+ positively selected. CDR3 region: CASRKQGNTEAFF. Here the CDR3 DNA reads TGTGCCAGCAGAAAACAGGGAAACACTGAAGCTTTCTTT.